Sequencing of this T cell receptor (beta chain) was carried out in a study of CD8+CD57+ T cells in acquired aplastic anemia. Study overall: There were 11 million or so reads, on average, for CD4+ cells from healthy donors.

This CDR3 region has 14 residues. V trimming: 6 bases; J trimming: 7 bases; junction bases outside the gene matches: 4. Germline V CDR1 and CDR2: WSHSY, SAAADI. For CDR3 and TCR beta VDJ profiling, genomic DNA was the template used. MiXCR, applied by TCRdb to the reads, yields one record per CDR3 protein. This table holds 350,000 to 450,000 distinct CDR3 sequences, about two thirds found once. This clonotype was counted only a few times. Sequenced: sorted CD4+, CD8+, or CD8+CD57+ T cells (not recorded which) from PBMCs. This sequence joins TRBV10-2 and TRBJ2-2; 11 positions match TRBD1. This receptor was identified in a human donor in good health, serving as a control. Written as DNA, the CDR3 is TGCGCCAGCAGAGGGACAGGGGGTATCGGGGAGCTGTTTTTT. Translation gives CASRGTGGIGELFF.